This TCR beta chain was recovered during a study of response to subunit inactivated influenza vaccine. V lost 4 bases to trimming and J lost 3 bases, with 13 bases between them. The CDR3 has 14 residues. Germline assignment: CDR1 DFQATT and CDR2 SNEGSKA (reference sequence). One entry per CDR3 protein, called by TCRdb with MiXCR from the RT-PCR reads. The table has hundreds of thousands of distinct CDR3 sequences, 15% to 18% seen once. The chain employs TRBV20-1 and TRBJ2-1, with a possible D match to TRBD2 (5 bases). The clonotype was recovered from a man over 45 who received an inactivated influenza vaccine. The sample here was PBMCs from blood, taken 11 to 12 days after vaccination. In DNA form, the CDR3 reads TGCAGTGCTATAACGACTAAGGACTACAATGAGCAGTTCTTC. Its translation is CSAITTKDYNEQFF.